These 9 T cell receptor beta chains originate from one sample sequenced in a study of control samples from healthy donors and cancer patients. Using immunoSEQ multiplex PCR, the repertoire was profiled, and TCRdb retains in-frame clones only, with some absent. The sample carries around 250,000 clones, around 79% recorded once. The sequenced sample was PBMCs. The source is a woman aged 60-75 years with lung cancer.

CDR3 amino acids: CASSAAAGALEIYGYTF. The CDR3 bases are TGTGCCAGCAGTGCCGCTGCGGGGGCCCTGGAGATATATGGCTACACCTTC. The chain couples TRBV6-1 to TRBJ1-2; tentatively, D is TRBD1 (6 bases). V gave up 4 bases and J gave up 5 bases, with 23 bases separating them. Germline CDR1 is MNHNS and CDR2 is SASEGT. The CDR3 has 17 residues.

The chain recombines TRBV5-1 with TRBJ2-2; D perhaps matches TRBD1 (5 bases). With 3 bases removed from V and 0 bases from J, the gap between germline ends came to 12 bases. The CDR3 runs 16 residues. From germline, CDR1 is SGHRS and CDR2 YFSETQ. The CDR3 region is CASSWGDSSNTGELFF. The CDR3 nucleotides are TGCGCCAGCAGCTGGGGTGACAGTTCGAACACCGGGGAGCTGTTTTTT.

In DNA form, the CDR3 reads TGTGCCAGCGGAGGACAGGGTGGAGGAGGAGAGCTGTTTTTT. Translation gives CASGGQGGGGELFF. V usage is TRBV25-1 and J usage is TRBJ2-2, with 8 bases lining up with TRBD1. The CDR3 contains 14 residues. Germline V gene lookup returns CDR1 MGHDK and CDR2 SYGVNS. After removal of 8 bases from V and 11 bases from J, the junction contained 13 bases not matched to a gene.

The V call is TRBV11-2, the J call TRBJ2-5; perhaps TRBD2 as D (5 bases). V was trimmed by 0 bases and J by 2 bases, leaving 10 bases between them. Germline V gene lookup returns CDR1 SGHAT and CDR2 FQNNGV. This CDR3 has 15 amino acids. CDR3 in DNA: TGTGCCAGCAGCTTAGATGTACGGGGACAAGAGACCCAGTACTTC. Residues: CASSLDVRGQETQYF.

In regard to this clone: The same CDR3 also results from other DNA sequences found in this sample. This chain connects TRBV28 to TRBJ2-7; TRBD2 might be the D (6 bases). Trimming took off 6 bases at V and 1 base at J, with 10 bases between the two ends. CDR3 length: 13 amino acids. Germline-derived CDR1 and CDR2 are MDHEN and SYDVKM. The CDR3 loop reads CASSLGTSYEQYF. The CDR3 DNA reads as TGTGCCAGCAGCCTCGGGACTTCCTACGAGCAGTACTTC.

The V call is TRBV3-1 (or the pseudogene TRBV3-2), the J call TRBJ1-1; D is perhaps TRBD1 (6 bases). V shed 5 bases and J shed 8 bases, with 15 bases lying between them. The CDR3 has 13 amino acids. Looked up from germline, CDR1 is LGHDT and CDR2 is YNNKEL (reference sequence). Here the CDR3 reads CASSSGAGEEAFF. Here the CDR3 DNA reads TGTGCCAGCAGCTCAGGGGCCGGGGAAGAAGCTTTCTTT.

The chain recombines TRBV30 with TRBJ1-2; D is unclear. With 0 bases removed from V and 1 base from J, the gap between germline ends came to 0 bases. CDR1 and CDR2 (germline): GTSNPN, SVGIG (reference sequence). The CDR3 length is 11 residues. DNA of the CDR3: TGTGCCTGGAGTGTTAACTATGGCTACACCTTC. This codes for CAWSVNYGYTF.

V gene TRBV25-1 combines with J gene TRBJ1-1, with unresolved D. The germline V and J ends were trimmed by 3 bases and 3 bases, with 5 bases remaining between them. This CDR3 comprises 12 residues. Germline CDR1 reads MGHDK; CDR2 reads SYGVNS. CDR3 residues: CASSDWDTEAFF. The CDR3, as DNA: TGTGCCAGCAGTGATTGGGACACTGAAGCTTTCTTT.

The chain is built from TRBV20-1 and TRBJ2-7; D gene unclear. The germline V gene has CDR1 DFQATT and CDR2 SNEGSKA (reference sequence). The CDR3 has 11 amino acids. The CDR3 DNA reads as TGCAGCCCGAGGTCTTCCTACGAGCAGTACTTC. Encoded protein: CSPRSSYEQYF.